This T cell receptor beta chain stems from a study of shared clonotypes between healthy human individuals. Produced via immunoSEQ multiplex PCR; TCRdb's table is partial and in-frame only. This repertoire shows some 1,900,000 clones, around 96% found once; its top ten account for more than 0.95%. Notes on the study in general: Shared clonotypes: roughly 4.5% naive CD4, around 3.7% naive CD8, about 2.4% memory CD4, approximately 0.41% memory CD8. Larger estimated richness was generally seen in naive subsets than in memory subsets. Represented diversity, genetic and exposure-history alike, was limited by few donors.

Notes on this clone: The antigen remains unidentified.

As defined, naive CD8 cells were CD45RO-negative and positively selected for CCR7, with terminally differentiated effector memory CD45RA+ cells excluded. All participating donors were Caucasian adults from Nashville, Tennessee. Trimming stripped 6 bases from V and 0 bases from J, with 17 bases between. The CDR3 loop spans 16 amino acids. The sequencing input was naive CD8+ T cells sorted from blood. J is TRBJ2-3 and V is TRBV5-3, with D perhaps assigned TRBD1 or TRBD2 (5 bases each). TRBV5-3 is labeled an ORF, and its function is uncertain. The receptor was isolated from a man aged 18 to 30 in good health. The CDR3 coding sequence is TGTGCCAGAACGGTGCCATTGAGGGGTAGCACAGATACGCAGTATTTT. Translation: CARTVPLRGSTDTQYF.